These 8 T cell receptor beta chains came from one sample sequenced in a study of T cell repertoires in cytomegalovirus infection. One entry per CDR3 protein, called by TCRdb with MiXCR from the reads. The table records more than 150,000 distinct CDR3 sequences, about 15% of them present only once. Sequencing input: CD8+ T cells from PBMCs. These TCRs come from a human donor in good health (CMV status not recorded). Some clones in this sample may be carry-over from other donors' samples.

This clonotype was seen a few times. The V call is TRBV6-1, the J call TRBJ2-1; D is unclear. Germline V gives CDR1 MNHNS, CDR2 SASEGT. Trimming removed 2 bases from V and 0 bases from J, with 8 bases in between. The CDR3 is made up of 15 amino acids. The CDR3 DNA follows: TGTGCCAGCAGTGAACTACGGAGCTCCTACAATGAGCAGTTCTTC. Translating it yields CASSELRSSYNEQFF.

The V call is TRBV7-9, the J call TRBJ2-7; D is unresolved. Germline CDR1 and CDR2: SEHNR and FQNEAQ (reference sequence). The CDR3 has 15 amino acids. V gave up 5 bases and J gave up 4 bases, with 18 bases separating them. The CDR3 region is CASSKPSGPFYEQYF. CDR3 bases: TGTGCCAGCAGCAAACCCTCGGGCCCCTTTTACGAGCAGTACTTC.

The chain has TRBV25-1 and TRBJ2-7, with a possible D match to TRBD2 (5 bases). Germline CDR1 MGHDK, CDR2 SYGVNS. The V end was cut by 5 bases, the J end by 3 bases, with 14 bases between. The CDR3 spans 14 residues. CDR3 DNA: TGTGCCAGCAGTTATGGGAGACGGCTCTACGAGCAGTACTTC. Its translation is CASSYGRRLYEQYF.

This clonotype was seen at least ten times. The V and J genes are TRBV6-1 and TRBJ1-5; D gene unclear. V was pared by 4 bases and J by 11 bases, with 21 bases between. Germline lookup yields CDR1 MNHNS and CDR2 SASEGT. The CDR3 totals 15 residues. Here the CDR3 reads CASSVEVIPQSAQHF. The CDR3 coding sequence is TGTGCCAGCAGTGTAGAGGTAATCCCTCAGTCAGCCCAGCATTTT.

This clonotype was detected a few times. The chain uses TRBV6-1 and TRBJ2-6; 9 nucleotides match TRBD2. The CDR3 is made up of 18 amino acids. V was clipped by 6 bases and J by 1 base; unmatched bases: 10. Germline-derived CDR1 and CDR2 are MNHNS and SASEGT. The CDR3 bases are TGTGCCAGCAGGACTAGCGGAATTGGCGTTTCTGGGGCCAACGTCCTGACTTTC. Residues: CASRTSGIGVSGANVLTF.

In its sample, this clonotype was seen a few times. The chain couples TRBV4-2 to TRBJ1-1; 8 bases match TRBD1. The V and J ends lost 4 bases and 0 bases, in that order; junction bases with no gene match: 10. This CDR3 contains 17 residues. Germline CDR1 is LGHNA and CDR2 is YNFKEQ. In DNA, the CDR3 is TGTGCCAGCAGCCTCCAGGGGGCAGGGGCCCTGAACACTGAAGCTTTCTTT. Protein: CASSLQGAGALNTEAFF.

This clonotype showed up just a few times. The chain carries TRBV6-2 or TRBV6-3 and TRBJ2-7; D gene unclear. This CDR3 has 12 amino acids. CDR1 and CDR2 (germline): MNHEY, SVGEGT. V lost 3 bases and J 3 bases, leaving 6 bases between the germline ends. DNA for the CDR3: TGTGCCAGCAGTTATCCCGACTACGAGCAGTACTTC. This encodes CASSYPDYEQYF.

This clonotype is a singleton in its sample. The V and J genes are TRBV28 and TRBJ2-1; D not certain. V lost 5 bases and J lost 3, with 8 bases in between. This CDR3 has 13 amino acids. CDR1 and CDR2 from the germline V gene are MDHEN and SYDVKM. The chain's CDR3 is CASSPELYNEQFF. CDR3 sequence (DNA): TGTGCCAGCAGTCCGGAACTCTACAATGAGCAGTTCTTC.